The rows below give T cell receptor beta chains drawn from one sample of a study of early T cells in non-severe SARS-CoV-2 infection. TCRdb reanalysed the 5' RACE reads using MiXCR and keeps one entry per CDR3 protein. Of roughly 97,000 distinct CDR3 sequences listed, approximately 10% are singletons. The sample was whole blood, taken at baseline. The receptors derive from an adult who was a healthcare worker with PCR-confirmed SARS-CoV-2 infection or an uninfected control (not recorded which). Both conserved end residues are part of each CDR3. Each record gives: CDR3 protein, CDR3 DNA, J gene, V gene, D gene, clone size. The D gene is left open where the match is weak. Only some rows state a clone size, as once, few, many or a class for expanded clones.

CDR3: CSARSVRSGAAPQEQFF
DNA: TGCAGTGCTAGAAGTGTCCGGTCCGGCGCGGCCCCCCAAGAGCAGTTCTTC
J: TRBJ2-1
V: TRBV20-1
D: .
size: many

CDR3: CSARETGGYNSPLHF
DNA: TGCAGTGCTAGGGAAACAGGGGGCTATAATTCACCCCTCCACTTT
J: TRBJ1-6
V: TRBV20-1
D: TRBD1
size: few

CDR3: CSVEPGKGADTQYF
DNA: TGCAGCGTTGAACCGGGGAAGGGGGCAGATACGCAGTATTTT
J: TRBJ2-3
V: TRBV29-1
D: .
size: many

CDR3: CASSLPRPPYEQYF
DNA: TGTGCCAGCAGCCTCCCTCGCCCCCCCTACGAGCAGTACTTC
J: TRBJ2-7
V: TRBV5-6
D: .
size: .

CDR3: CASSQDGRQTMNTEAFF
DNA: TGTGCCAGCAGCCAAGATGGGAGACAGACAATGAACACTGAAGCTTTCTTT
J: TRBJ1-1
V: TRBV4-2
D: .
size: many

CDR3: CSVEIGGATDTQYF
DNA: TGCAGCGTTGAAATCGGGGGGGCGACAGATACGCAGTATTTT
J: TRBJ2-3
V: TRBV29-1
D: TRBD2
size: few

CDR3: CASRPPTDRDRIPPQHF
DNA: TGCGCCAGCAGACCACCAACGGACAGGGATCGGATTCCGCCCCAGCATTTT
J: TRBJ1-5
V: TRBV10-1
D: TRBD1
size: .

CDR3: CASSLVGGMDEQYF
DNA: TGTGCCAGCAGCTTAGTAGGTGGGATGGACGAGCAGTACTTC
J: TRBJ2-7
V: TRBV7-2
D: .
size: .

CDR3: CSAPSSRNTEAFF
DNA: TGCAGTGCCCCCAGCTCCAGGAACACTGAAGCTTTCTTT
J: TRBJ1-1
V: TRBV20-1
D: .
size: many

CDR3: CSAHSGQGHYGYTF
DNA: TGCAGTGCTCACTCGGGACAGGGCCACTATGGCTACACCTTC
J: TRBJ1-2
V: TRBV20-1
D: TRBD1
size: few

CDR3: CSVGLAHYNEQFF
DNA: TGCAGCGTAGGACTAGCGCACTACAATGAGCAGTTCTTC
J: TRBJ2-1
V: TRBV29-1
D: TRBD2
size: .

CDR3: CASSDLDRVNADTQYF
DNA: TGTGCCAGCAGCGACCTAGACAGGGTTAATGCAGATACGCAGTATTTT
J: TRBJ2-3
V: TRBV7-8
D: TRBD1
size: .

CDR3: CASSIDVAGTANIQYF
DNA: TGTGCCAGTAGTATTGACGTAGCCGGGACAGCGAACATTCAGTACTTC
J: TRBJ2-4
V: TRBV19
D: TRBD1
size: once

CDR3: CASSSKTGYEQYF
DNA: TGTGCCAGCAGCTCCAAGACAGGCTACGAGCAGTACTTC
J: TRBJ2-7
V: TRBV7-9
D: .
size: few

CDR3: CASSLAVGQGVNEQFF
DNA: TGCGCCAGCAGCTTGGCCGTGGGACAGGGGGTAAATGAGCAGTTCTTC
J: TRBJ2-1
V: TRBV5-1
D: TRBD1
size: few

CDR3: CASLRSGGARGEQFF
DNA: TGTGCCAGCCTTCGAAGCGGGGGGGCTCGTGGTGAGCAGTTCTTC
J: TRBJ2-1
V: TRBV11-2
D: TRBD2
size: few

CDR3: CSAKGMGDTQYF
DNA: TGCAGTGCTAAGGGAATGGGTGATACGCAGTATTTT
J: TRBJ2-3
V: TRBV20-1
D: .
size: few

CDR3: CASCQGLAVQNEQFF
DNA: TGTGCCAGCTGCCAAGGACTAGCGGTTCAGAATGAGCAGTTCTTC
J: TRBJ2-1
V: TRBV6-5
D: TRBD2
size: .

CDR3: CASSQALSGTDTQYF
DNA: TGTGCCAGCAGCCAAGCGCTTTCAGGCACAGATACGCAGTATTTT
J: TRBJ2-3
V: TRBV14
D: .
size: many

CDR3: CASSLSRDQPQHF
DNA: TGTGCCAGCAGTTTATCTCGGGATCAGCCCCAGCATTTT
J: TRBJ1-5
V: TRBV27
D: .
size: many

CDR3: CASQGGEKLFF
DNA: TGTGCCAGCCAGGGGGGTGAAAAACTGTTTTTT
J: TRBJ1-4
V: TRBV7-9
D: TRBD1
size: .

CDR3: CASSPPVLTDTQYF
DNA: TGTGCCAGCAGTCCCCCAGTATTAACAGATACGCAGTATTTT
J: TRBJ2-3
V: TRBV27
D: .
size: few

CDR3: CASSLDESQPQHF
DNA: TGTGCCAGCAGCCTAGATGAGAGCCAGCCCCAGCATTTT
J: TRBJ1-5
V: TRBV7-9
D: .
size: .

CDR3: CATTLGNYGYTF
DNA: TGTGCCACCACGCTCGGGAACTATGGCTACACCTTC
J: TRBJ1-2
V: TRBV6-2/TRBV6-3
D: .
size: few

CDR3: CSAQGNTGELFF
DNA: TGCAGCGCGCAGGGGAACACCGGGGAGCTGTTTTTT
J: TRBJ2-2
V: TRBV29-1
D: .
size: few

CDR3: CSVEVGGRQTQYF
DNA: TGCAGCGTTGAAGTCGGGGGGAGACAGACCCAGTACTTC
J: TRBJ2-5
V: TRBV29-1
D: TRBD2
size: few

CDR3: CASSFTLNTEAFF
DNA: TGTGCCAGCAGCTTTACCTTGAACACTGAAGCTTTCTTT
J: TRBJ1-1
V: TRBV7-9
D: .
size: many

CDR3: CASSLGAGQGNTDTQYF
DNA: TGTGCCAGCAGCCTAGGCGCGGGACAGGGGAACACAGATACGCAGTATTTT
J: TRBJ2-3
V: TRBV12-3/TRBV12-4
D: TRBD1
size: .

CDR3: CASSESGETQYF
DNA: TGTGCCAGCAGCGAATCCGGGGAGACCCAGTACTTC
J: TRBJ2-5
V: TRBV9
D: .
size: .

CDR3: CASTGNTNTEAFF
DNA: TGCGCCAGCACCGGAAACACGAACACTGAAGCTTTCTTT
J: TRBJ1-1
V: TRBV10-2
D: .
size: .

CDR3: CASSQDVGAIEQYF
DNA: TGTGCCAGCAGCCAAGACGTGGGAGCCATCGAGCAGTACTTC
J: TRBJ2-7
V: TRBV4-2
D: .
size: .

CDR3: CASSPTREGEVGYTF
DNA: TGTGCCAGCTCACCTACTCGGGAGGGTGAGGTTGGCTACACCTTC
J: TRBJ1-2
V: TRBV18
D: .
size: few

CDR3: CASSASGGNQPQHF
DNA: TGTGCCAGCAGTGCATCAGGGGGCAATCAGCCCCAGCATTTT
J: TRBJ1-5
V: TRBV2
D: .
size: few

CDR3: CASIGFGPAGNEQFF
DNA: TGCGCCAGCATCGGATTCGGCCCCGCAGGCAATGAGCAGTTCTTC
J: TRBJ2-1
V: TRBV10-2
D: .
size: .

CDR3: CASTYLTGADYGYTF
DNA: TGTGCCAGCACGTATTTGACAGGGGCGGACTATGGCTACACCTTC
J: TRBJ1-2
V: TRBV6-5
D: TRBD1
size: many

CDR3: CAWSALTSGYTF
DNA: TGTGCCTGGAGTGCCCTAACGTCCGGCTACACCTTC
J: TRBJ1-2
V: TRBV30
D: .
size: .

CDR3: CASSSPGNNEQFF
DNA: TGTGCCAGCAGCTCACCAGGAAACAATGAGCAGTTCTTC
J: TRBJ2-1
V: TRBV11-2
D: .
size: .

CDR3: CASSLVVAGGPSEQYF
DNA: TGTGCCAGCAGCTTAGTGGTAGCGGGAGGGCCCTCCGAGCAGTACTTC
J: TRBJ2-7
V: TRBV11-2
D: TRBD2
size: many

CDR3: CAISDPGTASYEQYF
DNA: TGTGCCATCAGTGACCCGGGGACGGCCTCCTACGAGCAGTACTTC
J: TRBJ2-7
V: TRBV10-3
D: .
size: few

CDR3: CSARDEGGLTDTQYF
DNA: TGCAGTGCTAGAGATGAGGGGGGTCTCACAGATACGCAGTATTTT
J: TRBJ2-3
V: TRBV20-1
D: .
size: many

CDR3: CASSQDGWPLIGEQFF
DNA: TGTGCCAGCAGCCAAGATGGTTGGCCCCTGATCGGTGAGCAGTTCTTC
J: TRBJ2-1
V: TRBV3-1
D: .
size: .

CDR3: CSVGLAGASEQYF
DNA: TGCAGCGTCGGACTAGCGGGAGCCTCGGAGCAGTACTTC
J: TRBJ2-7
V: TRBV29-1
D: TRBD2
size: many

CDR3: CASSFSLADTQYF
DNA: TGTGCCAGCAGTTTCTCGTTAGCGGATACGCAGTATTTT
J: TRBJ2-3
V: TRBV12-3/TRBV12-4
D: .
size: few

CDR3: CSASSREGNQPQHF
DNA: TGCAGTGCTAGCTCCAGGGAGGGCAATCAGCCCCAGCATTTT
J: TRBJ1-5
V: TRBV20-1
D: .
size: .

CDR3: CASSLVGAAGELFF
DNA: TGCGCCAGCAGCTTGGTCGGGGCGGCCGGGGAGCTGTTTTTT
J: TRBJ2-2
V: TRBV5-1
D: .
size: many

CDR3: CASSFPGSYNEQFF
DNA: TGTGCCAGCAGTTTCCCGGGATCCTACAATGAGCAGTTCTTC
J: TRBJ2-1
V: TRBV12-3/TRBV12-4
D: .
size: .

CDR3: CSAGGAGANVLTF
DNA: TGCAGCGCTGGGGGCGCTGGGGCCAACGTCCTGACTTTC
J: TRBJ2-6
V: TRBV29-1
D: .
size: few

CDR3: CASSPHESDTQYF
DNA: TGTGCCAGCTCACCCCACGAGAGTGATACGCAGTATTTT
J: TRBJ2-3
V: TRBV18
D: .
size: few

CDR3: CSVESRDAYEQYF
DNA: TGCAGCGTTGAATCCAGGGATGCCTACGAGCAGTACTTC
J: TRBJ2-7
V: TRBV29-1
D: .
size: .

CDR3: CASSLPRQGYEKLFF
DNA: TGTGCCAGCAGCTTACCCCGACAGGGGTATGAAAAACTGTTTTTT
J: TRBJ1-4
V: TRBV7-2
D: TRBD1
size: many